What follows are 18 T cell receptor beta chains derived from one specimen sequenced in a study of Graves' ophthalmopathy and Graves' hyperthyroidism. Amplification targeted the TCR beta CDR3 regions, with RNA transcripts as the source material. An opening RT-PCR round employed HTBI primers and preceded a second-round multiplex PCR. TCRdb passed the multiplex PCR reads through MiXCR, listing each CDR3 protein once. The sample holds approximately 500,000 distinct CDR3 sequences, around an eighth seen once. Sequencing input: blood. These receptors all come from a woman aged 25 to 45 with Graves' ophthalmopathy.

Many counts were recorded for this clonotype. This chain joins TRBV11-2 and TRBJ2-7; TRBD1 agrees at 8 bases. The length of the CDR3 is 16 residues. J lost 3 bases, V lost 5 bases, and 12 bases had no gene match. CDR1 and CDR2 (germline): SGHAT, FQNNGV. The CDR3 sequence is CASSPLDRVGGYEQYF. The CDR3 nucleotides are TGTGCCAGCAGCCCTCTGGACAGGGTGGGGGGCTACGAGCAGTACTTC.

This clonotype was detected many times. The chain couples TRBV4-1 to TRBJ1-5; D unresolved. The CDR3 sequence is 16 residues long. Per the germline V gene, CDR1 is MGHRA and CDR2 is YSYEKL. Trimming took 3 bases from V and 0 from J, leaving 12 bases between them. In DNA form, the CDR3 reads TGCGCCAGCAGCCAGGAGGTAGGAGCTAGCAATCAGCCCCAGCATTTT. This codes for CASSQEVGASNQPQHF.

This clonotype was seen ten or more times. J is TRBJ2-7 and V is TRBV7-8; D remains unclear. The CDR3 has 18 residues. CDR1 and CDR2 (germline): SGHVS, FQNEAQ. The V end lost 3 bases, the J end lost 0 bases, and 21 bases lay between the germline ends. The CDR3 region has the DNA TGTGCCAGCAGCTTCATTAGTAACCCAGGAACTAACTCCTACGAGCAGTACTTC. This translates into CASSFISNPGTNSYEQYF.

The CDR3 sequence is CASSSQTIKFTDTQYF. CDR3 bases: TGTGCCAGCAGTTCCCAAACTATAAAGTTCACAGATACGCAGTATTTT. The chain employs TRBV12-3 or TRBV12-4 and TRBJ2-3; D is ambiguous. The CDR3 covers 16 residues. Trimming shortened V by 4 bases and J by 2 bases, and 16 bases separated the two germline ends.

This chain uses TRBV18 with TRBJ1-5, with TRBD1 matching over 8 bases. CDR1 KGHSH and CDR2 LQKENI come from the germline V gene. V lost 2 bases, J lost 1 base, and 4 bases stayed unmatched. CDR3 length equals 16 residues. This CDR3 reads CASSPSRQGSNQPQHF. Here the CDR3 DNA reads TGTGCCAGCTCACCATCGAGACAGGGGAGCAATCAGCCCCAGCATTTT.

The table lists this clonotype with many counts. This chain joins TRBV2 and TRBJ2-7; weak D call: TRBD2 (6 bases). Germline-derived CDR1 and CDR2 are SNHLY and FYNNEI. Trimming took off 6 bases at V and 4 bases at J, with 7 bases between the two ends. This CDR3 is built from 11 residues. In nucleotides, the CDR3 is TGTGCCAGCAGGGGGGGTTACGAGCAGTACTTC. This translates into CASRGGYEQYF. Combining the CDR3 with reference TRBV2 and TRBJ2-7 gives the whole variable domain EPEVTQTPSHQVTQMGQEVILRCVPISNHLYFYWYRQILGQKVEFLVSFYNNEISEKSEIFDDQFSVERPDGSNFTLKIRSTKLEDSAMYFCASRGGYEQYFGPGTRLTVT.

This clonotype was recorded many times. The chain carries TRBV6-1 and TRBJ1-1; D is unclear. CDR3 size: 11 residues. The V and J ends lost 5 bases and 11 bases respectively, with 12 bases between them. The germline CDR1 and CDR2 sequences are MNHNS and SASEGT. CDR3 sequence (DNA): TGTGCCAGCAGTAATCTATTAGAGGCTTTCTTT. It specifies CASSNLLEAFF.

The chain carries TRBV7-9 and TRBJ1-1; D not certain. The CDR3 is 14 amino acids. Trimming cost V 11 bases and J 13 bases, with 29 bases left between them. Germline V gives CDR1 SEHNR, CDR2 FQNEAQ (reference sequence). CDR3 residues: CACTLPGVLSSGFF. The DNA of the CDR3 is TGTGCCTGCACCCTTCCTGGAGTCCTCAGTTCGGGTTTCTTT.

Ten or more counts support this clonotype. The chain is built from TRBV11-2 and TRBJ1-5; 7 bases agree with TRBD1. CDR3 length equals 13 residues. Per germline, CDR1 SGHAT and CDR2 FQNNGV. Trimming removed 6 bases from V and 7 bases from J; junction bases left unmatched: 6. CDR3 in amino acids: CASRRDSGQPQHF. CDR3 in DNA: TGTGCCAGCAGGAGGGACAGCGGCCAGCCCCAGCATTTT.

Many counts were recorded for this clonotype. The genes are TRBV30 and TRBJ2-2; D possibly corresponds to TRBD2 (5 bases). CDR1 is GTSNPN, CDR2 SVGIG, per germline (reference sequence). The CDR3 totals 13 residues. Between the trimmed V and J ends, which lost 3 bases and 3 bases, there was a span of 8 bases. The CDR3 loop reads CAWRADYTGELFF. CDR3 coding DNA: TGTGCCTGGAGGGCGGACTACACCGGGGAGCTGTTTTTT.

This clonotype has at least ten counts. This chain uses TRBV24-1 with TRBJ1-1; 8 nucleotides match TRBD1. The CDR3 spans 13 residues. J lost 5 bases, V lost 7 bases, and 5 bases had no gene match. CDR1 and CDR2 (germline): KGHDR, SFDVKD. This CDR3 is CATSGTGATEAFF. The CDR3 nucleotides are TGTGCCACCAGCGGGACAGGTGCTACTGAAGCTTTCTTT.

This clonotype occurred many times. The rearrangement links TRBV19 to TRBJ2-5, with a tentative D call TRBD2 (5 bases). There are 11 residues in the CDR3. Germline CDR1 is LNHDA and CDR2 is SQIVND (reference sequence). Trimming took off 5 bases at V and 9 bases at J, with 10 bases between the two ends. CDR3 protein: CASSSLGAQYF. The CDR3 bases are TGTGCCAGTAGTTCCCTGGGAGCCCAGTACTTC.

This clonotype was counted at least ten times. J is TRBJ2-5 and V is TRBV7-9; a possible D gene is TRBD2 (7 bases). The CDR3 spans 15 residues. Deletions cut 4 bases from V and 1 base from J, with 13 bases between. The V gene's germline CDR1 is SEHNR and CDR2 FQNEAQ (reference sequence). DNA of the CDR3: TGTGCCAGCAGCTCAGGGGAGGGGCCCCAAGAGACCCAGTACTTC. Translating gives CASSSGEGPQETQYF.

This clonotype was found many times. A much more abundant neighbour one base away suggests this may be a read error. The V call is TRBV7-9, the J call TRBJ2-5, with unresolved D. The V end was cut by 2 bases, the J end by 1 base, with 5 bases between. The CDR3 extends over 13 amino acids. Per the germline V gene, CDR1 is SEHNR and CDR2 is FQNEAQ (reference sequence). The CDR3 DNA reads TGTGCCAGCAGCTTAATATCCCAAGAGACCCAGTACTTC. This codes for CASSLISQETQYF.

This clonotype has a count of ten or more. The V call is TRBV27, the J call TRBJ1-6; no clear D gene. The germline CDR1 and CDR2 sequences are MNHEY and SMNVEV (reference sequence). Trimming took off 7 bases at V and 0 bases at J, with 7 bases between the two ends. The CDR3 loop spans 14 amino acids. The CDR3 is CASTRNSYNSPLHF. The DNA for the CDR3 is TGTGCCAGCACCAGGAACTCCTATAATTCACCCCTCCACTTT.

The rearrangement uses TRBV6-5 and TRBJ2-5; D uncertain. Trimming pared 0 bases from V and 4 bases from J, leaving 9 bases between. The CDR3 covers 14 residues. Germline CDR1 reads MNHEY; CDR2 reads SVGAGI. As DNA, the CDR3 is TGTGCCAGCAGTTACTCCAGGATTCGAGAGACCCAGTACTTC. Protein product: CASSYSRIRETQYF.

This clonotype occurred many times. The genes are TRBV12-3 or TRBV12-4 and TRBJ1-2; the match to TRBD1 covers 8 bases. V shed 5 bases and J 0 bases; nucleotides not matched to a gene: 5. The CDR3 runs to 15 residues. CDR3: CASSPPGQANYGYTF. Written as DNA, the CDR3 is TGTGCCAGCAGTCCACCGGGACAGGCTAACTATGGCTACACCTTC.

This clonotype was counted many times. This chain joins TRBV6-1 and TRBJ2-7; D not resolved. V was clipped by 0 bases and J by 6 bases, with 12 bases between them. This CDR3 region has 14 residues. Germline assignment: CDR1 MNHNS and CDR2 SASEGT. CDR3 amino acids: CASSEAYPSSEQYF. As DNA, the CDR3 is TGTGCCAGCAGTGAAGCTTATCCCTCGAGCGAGCAGTACTTC.